Each of the 15 T cell receptor beta chains below was sequenced from the same sample in a study of neurological immune-mediated disorders. TCRdb reprocessed the 5' RACE reads via MiXCR and lists one record per CDR3 protein. The repertoire holds roughly 43,000 distinct CDR3 sequences, with less than 2% as singletons. Material: PBMCs. The receptors originated from a woman in her forties with multiple sclerosis.

This clonotype has a count of ten or more. The chain is built from TRBV29-1 and TRBJ1-2; the D gene is possibly TRBD1 (6 bases). V was clipped by 7 bases and J by 8 bases, with 20 bases between them. This CDR3 is built from 13 residues. Germline V gives CDR1 SQVTM, CDR2 ANQGSEA. Here the CDR3 DNA reads TGCAGCGCCCTTAGGACAGCCGAAGGGGGCTACACCTTC. It specifies CSALRTAEGGYTF.

At least ten counts were recorded for this clonotype. This chain connects TRBV12-5 to TRBJ2-5; TRBD2 is a possible D gene (6 bases). Trimming stripped 1 base from V and 1 base from J, with 7 bases between. This CDR3 is built from 14 residues. Germline-derived CDR1 and CDR2 are LGHNT and FRNRAP. CDR3: CASGLGTTQETQYF. DNA for the CDR3: TGTGCTAGTGGTTTGGGGACTACCCAAGAGACCCAGTACTTC.

This clonotype was recorded at least ten times. The rearrangement joins TRBV4-1 to TRBJ2-2, with 12 bases that match TRBD2. The CDR3 sequence is 19 residues long. Germline CDR1 reads MGHRA; CDR2 reads YSYEKL. Trimming cost V 4 bases and J 5 bases; bases outside gene matches: 14. DNA for the CDR3: TGCGCCAGCAGCCTCTTCACTCTAGCGGGGGGGCCTCGAACCGGGGAGCTGTTTTTT. It yields the protein CASSLFTLAGGPRTGELFF.

This clonotype has a count of ten or more. The chain joins TRBV20-1 to TRBJ1-5; D remains unclear. The length of the CDR3 is 12 residues. CDR1 and CDR2 from the germline V gene are DFQATT and SNEGSKA (reference sequence). V was cut by 3 bases and J by 4 bases, with 7 bases left in between. The CDR3, as DNA: TGCAGTGCTAGCCGGGAGAATCAGCCCCAGCATTTT. It encodes CSASRENQPQHF.

This clonotype was seen at least ten times. The chain couples TRBV5-1 to TRBJ2-7, with 11 nucleotides matching TRBD2. Per the germline V gene, CDR1 is SGHRS and CDR2 is YFSETQ. The CDR3 is 17 residues long. V was pared by 0 bases and J by 2 bases, with 7 bases of the junction left unmatched. The CDR3 region has the DNA TGCGCCAGCAGCTTGGGCCTAGCGGGGGGCCCCACCTACGAGCAGTACTTC. Translation gives CASSLGLAGGPTYEQYF.

This clonotype was recorded at least ten times. The rearrangement links TRBV12-3 or TRBV12-4 to TRBJ2-2; D perhaps matches TRBD2 (5 bases). This CDR3 contains 14 residues. V lost 7 bases and J lost 0, with 9 bases in between. The CDR3 coding sequence is TGTGCCAGCAACCGGGGTGCGAACACCGGGGAGCTGTTTTTT. The encoded protein is CASNRGANTGELFF.

In this sample, this clonotype turned up many times. The chain links TRBV7-9 to TRBJ2-3; weak D call: TRBD1 (6 bases). The CDR3 is made up of 17 amino acids. Trimming removed 1 base from V and 4 bases from J, with 18 bases in between. Looked up from germline, CDR1 is SEHNR and CDR2 is FQNEAQ (reference sequence). The CDR3 protein is CASSLGDEVGTPDTQYF. The CDR3, as DNA: TGTGCCAGCAGCTTAGGAGACGAGGTAGGGACACCAGATACGCAGTATTTT.

This clonotype showed up many times. The chain recombines TRBV5-1 with TRBJ1-1; 7 nucleotides line up with TRBD1. V lost 4 bases and J lost 1; bases outside the gene matches: 7. This CDR3 contains 15 residues. CDR1 and CDR2 from the germline V gene are SGHRS and YFSETQ. The CDR3 protein is CASSRRRGANTEAFF. For the CDR3, the DNA is TGCGCCAGCAGCCGGCGCAGGGGGGCGAACACTGAAGCTTTCTTT.

This clonotype showed up many times. This sequence joins TRBV7-2 and TRBJ2-2; D is undetermined. This CDR3 is 12 amino acids long. The germline gives CDR1 SGHTA, CDR2 FQGNSA. V shed 3 bases and J shed 6 bases, with 5 bases lying between them. The CDR3 DNA reads as TGTGCCAGCAGCTTTGTCGCCGGGGAGCTGTTTTTT. Amino acid sequence: CASSFVAGELFF.

This clonotype showed up many times. The V and J genes are TRBV11-2 and TRBJ2-1; the D gene is possibly TRBD2 (5 bases). The CDR3 sequence is 17 residues long. Per the germline V gene, CDR1 is SGHAT and CDR2 is FQNNGV. Deletions cut 5 bases from V and 0 bases from J, with 17 bases between. CDR3 residues: CASSRFPAVDSYNEQFF. As DNA, the CDR3 is TGTGCCAGCAGCCGTTTCCCAGCGGTTGACTCCTACAATGAGCAGTTCTTC.

This clonotype has a count of ten or more. This sequence joins TRBV12-3 or TRBV12-4 and TRBJ2-1, with D unclear. The CDR3 covers 12 residues. V gave up 3 bases and J gave up 9 bases, with 9 bases separating them. The DNA of the CDR3 is TGTGCCAGCAGTTTCCATAGCCGTGAGCAGTTCTTC. Translation: CASSFHSREQFF.

This clonotype has at least ten counts. The genes are TRBV6-6 and TRBJ1-6; 9 bases map to TRBD1. V lost 4 bases and J lost 9; bases outside the gene matches: 10. The CDR3 loop spans 16 amino acids. From germline, CDR1 is MNHNY and CDR2 SVGAGI (reference sequence). The CDR3 protein is CASSSAPGTGSSPLHF. The DNA for the CDR3 is TGTGCCAGCAGTTCAGCCCCCGGGACAGGGTCTTCACCCCTCCACTTT.

This clonotype was seen at least ten times. The J gene is TRBJ2-7, the V gene TRBV9, with TRBD2 as a possible D gene (6 bases). This CDR3 contains 14 residues. In germline, CDR1 is SGDLS, CDR2 YYNGEE. V lost 3 bases and J lost 1, with 11 bases in between. CDR3 protein: CASSARDSSYEQYF. The CDR3 DNA reads TGTGCCAGCAGCGCCCGGGACTCGTCCTACGAGCAGTACTTC.

This clonotype was recorded many times. The chain carries TRBV5-1 and TRBJ1-1; D is possibly TRBD1 (5 bases). Germline V gene data show CDR1 as SGHRS and CDR2 as YFSETQ. Trimming removed 4 bases from V and 4 bases from J, with 14 bases in between. The CDR3 has 14 amino acids. The CDR3 spells CASSVPQGGTEAFF. The CDR3 coding sequence is TGCGCCAGCAGCGTCCCCCAGGGAGGCACTGAAGCTTTCTTT.

This clonotype has at least ten counts. The chain uses TRBV5-5 and TRBJ2-1; 7 bases align to TRBD1. The CDR3 covers 13 residues. Trimming cost V 4 bases and J 6 bases; bases outside gene matches: 4. Germline CDR1 reads SGHKS; CDR2 reads YYEKEE (reference sequence). CDR3 protein: CASSPGTVNEQFF. The CDR3 DNA sequence: TGTGCCAGCAGCCCCGGGACAGTCAATGAGCAGTTCTTC.